The rows below give T cell receptor beta chains drawn from one sample of a study of siplizumab effects on memory and regulatory T cells. Produced via immunoSEQ multiplex PCR; TCRdb's table is partial and in-frame only. The table includes around 110,000 clones, approximately 94% detected once. The sample taken for sequencing was non-Treg CD4+ T cells sorted from blood. The receptors shown here come from a human donor in good health. Each CDR3 is given with its conserved first and last residue. D genes are given only for firm matches.

CDR3: CSVIRGAIGEAQYF
V: TRBV29-1
length: 14
D: -
J: TRBJ2-5

CDR3: CASSPGTDTDTQYF
V: TRBV5-1
length: 14
D: TRBD1
J: TRBJ2-3

CDR3: CASSQGGGSEETQYF
V: TRBV5-4
length: 15
D: -
J: TRBJ2-5

CDR3: CASSMGETEQFF
V: TRBV19
length: 12
D: -
J: TRBJ2-1

CDR3: CASSYLAGSSYNEQFF
V: TRBV5-1
length: 16
D: TRBD2
J: TRBJ2-1

CDR3: CAGQRGGNYGYTF
V: TRBV6-1
length: 13
D: -
J: TRBJ1-2

CDR3: CASSPRTGGLNTEAFF
V: TRBV5-6
length: 16
D: TRBD1
J: TRBJ1-1

CDR3: CATSRERKTGLLNNEQFF
V: TRBV15
length: 18
D: -
J: TRBJ2-1

CDR3: CSVEDEHRTYGYTF
V: TRBV29-1
length: 14
D: -
J: TRBJ1-2

CDR3: CASSASGGYRNEQFF
V: TRBV7-2
length: 15
D: -
J: TRBJ2-1

CDR3: CASSLRAGTTRMNTEAFF
V: TRBV5-1
length: 18
D: -
J: TRBJ1-1

CDR3: CAWSRSSYNEQFF
V: TRBV30
length: 13
D: -
J: TRBJ2-1

CDR3: CASSSIQEQYF
V: TRBV5-6
length: 11
D: -
J: TRBJ2-7

CDR3: CASSPSSYEQYF
V: TRBV18
length: 12
D: -
J: TRBJ2-7

CDR3: CAWRTWRGTGDTEAFF
V: TRBV30
length: 16
D: TRBD1
J: TRBJ1-1

CDR3: CASSLFDREYGTQYF
V: TRBV5-4
length: 15
D: TRBD1
J: TRBJ2-7

CDR3: CASRFTGGITGELFF
V: TRBV6-4
length: 15
D: TRBD1
J: TRBJ2-2

CDR3: CASSGRTGLLSGNTIYF
V: TRBV6-1
length: 17
D: TRBD1
J: TRBJ1-3

CDR3: CASSPLAGDYRLEQYF
V: TRBV19
length: 16
D: TRBD2
J: TRBJ2-7

CDR3: CRRGMRALGYTF
V: TRBV29-1
length: 12
D: -
J: TRBJ1-2

CDR3: CASSPTDYNSPLHF
V: TRBV5-6
length: 14
D: -
J: TRBJ1-6

CDR3: CASVTGLIQPQHF
V: TRBV28
length: 13
D: TRBD1
J: TRBJ1-5

CDR3: CASSQDWDQETQYF
V: TRBV4-2
length: 14
D: -
J: TRBJ2-5

CDR3: CASSTPGQSTDTQYF
V: TRBV28
length: 15
D: TRBD1
J: TRBJ2-3

CDR3: CASSFDETGQKFF
V: TRBV7-3
length: 13
D: TRBD1
J: TRBJ2-1

CDR3: CAWSPDSHQPQHF
V: TRBV30
length: 13
D: -
J: TRBJ1-5

CDR3: CASSHEPAYGYTF
V: TRBV4-1
length: 13
D: -
J: TRBJ1-2

CDR3: CASSRTSVNYEQYF
V: TRBV6-5
length: 14
D: TRBD2
J: TRBJ2-7

CDR3: CASSVDGTSVALSQETQYF
V: TRBV19
length: 19
D: TRBD2
J: TRBJ2-5

CDR3: CSVAPKGFYTGELFF
V: TRBV29-1
length: 15
D: -
J: TRBJ2-2

CDR3: CASSPGVGRSYNEQFF
V: TRBV9
length: 16
D: -
J: TRBJ2-1

CDR3: CASSNGPPTEQYF
V: TRBV21-1
length: 13
D: -
J: TRBJ2-7

CDR3: CASSLEGETQYF
V: TRBV27
length: 12
D: -
J: TRBJ2-5

CDR3: CASSSPGTDGYTF
V: TRBV13
length: 13
D: TRBD1
J: TRBJ1-2

CDR3: CASSSSGGYTF
V: TRBV5-6
length: 11
D: -
J: TRBJ1-2

CDR3: CASSETDYGYTF
V: TRBV2
length: 12
D: -
J: TRBJ1-2

CDR3: CASRSQGIGNEKLFF
V: TRBV19
length: 15
D: -
J: TRBJ1-4

CDR3: CASSLEALRGYTF
V: TRBV7-2
length: 13
D: -
J: TRBJ1-2

CDR3: CASSSGPEQYF
V: TRBV28
length: 11
D: -
J: TRBJ2-7

CDR3: CASSYSSNQPQHF
V: TRBV6-5
length: 13
D: -
J: TRBJ1-5

CDR3: CASSITGATYEQYF
V: TRBV7-2
length: 14
D: TRBD1
J: TRBJ2-7

CDR3: CASSLGRSQPQHF
V: TRBV11-2
length: 13
D: -
J: TRBJ1-5

CDR3: CASSGGLRNTIYF
V: TRBV11-3
length: 13
D: -
J: TRBJ1-3

CDR3: CASRRDYSTEAFF
V: TRBV2
length: 13
D: -
J: TRBJ1-1

CDR3: CASSDLSPAYNEQFF
V: TRBV6-1
length: 15
D: -
J: TRBJ2-1

CDR3: CASSTMDRGFYQPQHF
V: TRBV19
length: 16
D: TRBD1
J: TRBJ1-5

CDR3: CASGLTRTSGRALAHEQYF
V: TRBV12-5
length: 19
D: TRBD2
J: TRBJ2-7

CDR3: CASSARQGAGNIQYF
V: TRBV7-2
length: 15
D: TRBD1
J: TRBJ2-4

CDR3: CASSIAGGFAQPQHF
V: TRBV19
length: 15
D: -
J: TRBJ1-5

CDR3: CASSTGMSNTGELFF
V: TRBV18
length: 15
D: -
J: TRBJ2-2

CDR3: CASSWDSYGYTF
V: TRBV7-8
length: 12
D: -
J: TRBJ1-2

CDR3: CASSTRDRGWEPQHF
V: TRBV19
length: 15
D: TRBD1
J: TRBJ1-5

CDR3: CASRPVRDSGANVLTF
V: TRBV5-1
length: 16
D: -
J: TRBJ2-6

CDR3: CASGRGAGQETQYF
V: TRBV6-5
length: 14
D: -
J: TRBJ2-5

CDR3: CAISESSSRPYEQYF
V: TRBV10-3
length: 15
D: -
J: TRBJ2-7

CDR3: CASGTGYGYTF
V: TRBV5-8
length: 11
D: -
J: TRBJ1-2

CDR3: CASSNQARASGGYEQYF
V: TRBV5-5
length: 17
D: TRBD2
J: TRBJ2-7